The 15 T cell receptor beta chains reported below all come from one sample, sequenced in a study of cytomegalovirus exposure and HLA in healthy donors. PCR used 60 Vbeta primers and 13 Jbeta primers. The assay was immunoSEQ multiplex PCR, and TCRdb's table has in-frame clones only and misses some. This repertoire shows 150,000 to 200,000 clones, approximately 80% found once; its top ten account for approximately 6%. Sequencing was done on a sample of PBMCs. These receptors all come from a woman in her 30s in good health and CMV-seropositive.

This clone was observed a few times. The chain couples TRBV14 to TRBJ1-3; D not certain. Trimming took off 0 bases at V and 7 bases at J, with 13 bases between the two ends. The CDR3 is 15 residues long. The germline CDR1 and CDR2 sequences are SGHDN and FVKESK. The CDR3 loop is CASSQDAGSRNTIYF. The DNA of the CDR3 is TGTGCCAGCAGCCAAGACGCCGGGTCCCGGAACACCATATATTTT.

This clone has just one count. This chain connects TRBV7-9 to TRBJ2-1, with no clear D. The CDR3 is made up of 12 amino acids. CDR1 and CDR2 from the germline V gene are SEHNR and FQNEAQ (reference sequence). V was pared by 5 bases and J by 10 bases, with 12 bases between. The DNA for the CDR3 is TGTGCCAGCAGCCGACTGGAAGAGGAGCAGTTCTTC. This encodes CASSRLEEEQFF. Full variable domain (rest looked up from reference TRBV7-9 and TRBJ2-1): DTGVSQNPRHKITKRGQNVTFRCDPISEHNRLYWYRQTLGQGPEFLTYFQNEAQLEKSRLLSDRFSAERPKGSFSTLEIQRTEQGDSAMYLCASSRLEEEQFFGPGTRLTVL.

The rearrangement links TRBV18 to TRBJ1-6, with D possibly being TRBD1 (6 bases). V dropped 5 bases and J dropped 7 bases, with 12 bases sitting between them. Looked up from germline, CDR1 is KGHSH and CDR2 is LQKENI. The CDR3 is 14 residues long. DNA for the CDR3: TGTGCCAGCTCAGGGGACATAGGGAATTCACCCCTCCACTTT. Amino acids: CASSGDIGNSPLHF.

The chain couples TRBV27 to TRBJ2-3; 7 bases fit TRBD1. This CDR3 contains 17 residues. From germline, CDR1 is MNHEY and CDR2 SMNVEV (reference sequence). V gave up 3 bases and J gave up 1 base; unmatched junction bases: 10. CDR3 residues: CASSFNIGTGGTDTQYF. The CDR3 DNA follows: TGTGCCAGCAGTTTCAACATAGGTACAGGGGGCACAGATACGCAGTATTTT.

The V gene is TRBV6-5, the J gene TRBJ1-1; TRBD1 agrees at 8 bases. The CDR3 extends over 15 amino acids. The V gene end was trimmed by 7 bases and the J gene end by 5 bases; junction bases not matched to a gene: 12. The germline gives CDR1 MNHEY, CDR2 SVGAGI. Written as DNA, the CDR3 is TGTGCCAGCAAGATGGACAGGGCATCGAAAACTGAAGCTTTCTTT. The encoded protein is CASKMDRASKTEAFF.

The rearrangement links TRBV29-1 to TRBJ2-5; the match to TRBD2 covers 8 bases. The DNA end is more similar to TRBJ2-7, so the J call may be wrong. This CDR3 is 14 amino acids long. The germline CDR1 and CDR2 sequences are SQVTM and ANQGSEA. The CDR3 DNA is TGCAGCGTCTTACTAGCGGCTAGCTCCTACGAGCAGTACTTC. As protein: CSVLLAASSYEQYF.

The V gene is TRBV7-3, the J gene TRBJ1-4; a possible D gene is TRBD1 (5 bases). CDR1 is SGHTA, CDR2 FQGTGA, per germline. The CDR3 runs 14 residues. The V gene lost 5 bases and the J gene lost 6 bases, with 13 bases spanning the gap. This CDR3 is CASSLQGGDEKLFF. The CDR3 DNA is TGTGCCAGCAGCCTTCAGGGAGGGGATGAAAAACTGTTTTTT.

This clone was detected a few times. This chain connects TRBV7-3 to TRBJ2-2; 9 bases are shared with TRBD2. CDR1 and CDR2 from the germline V gene are SGHTA and FQGTGA. This CDR3 has 17 amino acids. V trimming: 4 bases; J trimming: 7 bases; junction bases outside the gene matches: 13. As DNA, the CDR3 is TGTGCCAGCAGCTCATCCCCCGGGACTAGCAGAATCGGGGAGCTGTTTTTT. Translated: CASSSSPGTSRIGELFF. Full variable domain (missing parts from reference TRBV7-3 and TRBJ2-2): GAGVSQTPSNKVTEKGKYVELRCDPISGHTALYWYRQSLGQGPEFLIYFQGTGAADDSGLPNDRFFAVRPEGSVSTLKIQRTERGDSAVYLCASSSSPGTSRIGELFFGEGSRLTVL.

This chain uses TRBV5-8 with TRBJ1-1; weak D call: TRBD1 (5 bases). V gave up 2 bases and J gave up 2 bases, with 13 bases separating them. Germline CDR1 reads SGHTS; CDR2 reads YDEGEE. There are 15 residues in the CDR3. The DNA for the CDR3 is TGTGCCAGCAGCTTCAACAAGACAGTAAACACTGAAGCTTTCTTT. This codes for CASSFNKTVNTEAFF. Drawing the rest from reference TRBV5-8 and TRBJ1-1, the complete variable domain is EAGVTQSPTHLIKTRGQQATLRCSPISGHTSVYWYQQALGLGLQFLLWYDEGEERNRGNFPPRFSGRQFPNYSSELNVNALELEDSALYLCASSFNKTVNTEAFFGQGTRLTVV.

This sequence joins TRBV29-1 and TRBJ2-7, with TRBD1 matching 10 bases. Trimming took 6 bases from V and 3 from J; bases not matched to a gene: 8. Germline V gene data show CDR1 as SQVTM and CDR2 as ANQGSEA. The CDR3 has 14 residues. The CDR3 spells CSVAGGQGGYEQYF. CDR3 nucleotide sequence: TGCAGCGTCGCGGGAGGACAGGGGGGCTACGAGCAGTACTTC.

This clone was observed a few times. V and J are TRBV5-6 and TRBJ1-2; no reliable D call. The CDR3 loop spans 13 amino acids. Germline loops: CDR1 SGHDT, CDR2 YYEEEE. V was clipped by 4 bases and J by 8 bases, with 15 bases between them. The CDR3 spells CASSPGILKGYTF. The CDR3 coding sequence is TGTGCCAGCAGCCCCGGGATCCTAAAAGGCTACACCTTC.

The V and J genes are TRBV11-3 and TRBJ2-6; possible D gene TRBD2, 6 bases. CDR3 size: 15 residues. Between the trimmed V and J ends, which lost 2 bases and 2 bases, there was a span of 7 bases. Germline CDR1 and CDR2: SGHNT and YENEEA. The CDR3 reads CASSLRGAGANVLTF. The CDR3, as DNA: TGTGCCAGCAGCTTACGCGGGGCTGGGGCCAACGTCCTGACTTTC.

This rearrangement joins TRBV29-1 to TRBJ2-3; D is undetermined. The germline gives CDR1 SQVTM, CDR2 ANQGSEA. V lost 3 bases and J lost 0, with 4 bases in between. CDR3 length equals 12 residues. CDR3 protein: CSVERSTDTQYF. CDR3 sequence (DNA): TGCAGCGTTGAGCGGAGCACAGATACGCAGTATTTT.

The V call is TRBV9, the J call TRBJ1-1, with TRBD1 identical over 8 bases. The CDR3 consists of 14 residues. Germline values: CDR1 SGDLS, CDR2 YYNGEE. V dropped 7 bases and J dropped 1; count of bases not matched to a gene: 6. In nucleotides, the CDR3 is TGTGCCAGCTGTTCCGGGACAGGGAACACTGAAGCTTTCTTT. This encodes CASCSGTGNTEAFF.

J is TRBJ2-7 and V is TRBV6-5; no firm D call. The CDR3 totals 14 residues. V was shortened by 8 bases and J by 2 bases, with 16 bases between the two germline ends. CDR1 is MNHEY and CDR2 is SVGAGI in the germline V gene. The CDR3: CASATSPSPYEQYF. In DNA, the CDR3 is TGTGCCAGCGCGACTTCTCCCTCGCCCTACGAGCAGTACTTC.